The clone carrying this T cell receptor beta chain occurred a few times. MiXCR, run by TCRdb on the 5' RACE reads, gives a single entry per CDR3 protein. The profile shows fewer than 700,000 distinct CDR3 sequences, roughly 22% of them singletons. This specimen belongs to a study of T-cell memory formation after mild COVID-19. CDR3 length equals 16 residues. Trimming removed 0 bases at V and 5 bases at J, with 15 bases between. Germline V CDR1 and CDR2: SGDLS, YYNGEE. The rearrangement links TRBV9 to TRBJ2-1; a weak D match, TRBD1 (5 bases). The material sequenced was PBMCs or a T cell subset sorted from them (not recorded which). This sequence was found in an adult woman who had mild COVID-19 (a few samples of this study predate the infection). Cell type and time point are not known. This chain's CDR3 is CASSVEGIEYNNEQFF. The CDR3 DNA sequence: TGTGCCAGCAGCGTAGAGGGGATAGAGTATAACAATGAGCAGTTCTTC.